Listed here are 6 T cell receptor beta chains from one sample, sequenced in a study of blood T cells in healthy people across ages. Together with a sample-barcoded 5' primer, a J-beta primer mix was included in a second PCR lasting about 7 to 12 cycles. TCRdb analysed the 5' RACE reads with MiXCR anew, one entry per CDR3 protein. The sample shows 850,000 to 1,000,000 distinct CDR3 sequences, around 48% of them seen only once. Sequenced input: blood. These receptors were taken from a man aged 30-40 years in good health.

This clonotype turned up a few times. The chain joins TRBV11-2 to TRBJ2-3; maybe TRBD2 (6 bases). This CDR3 region has 16 residues. V lost 2 bases, J lost 4 bases, and 16 bases lay in between. The germline gives CDR1 SGHAT, CDR2 FQNNGV. The CDR3 sequence is CASSLILGGKADTQYF. The CDR3, as DNA: TGTGCCAGCAGCTTAATTCTGGGGGGTAAAGCAGATACGCAGTATTTT. The full variable domain, its missing parts supplied by reference TRBV11-2 and TRBJ2-3, is EAGVAQSPRYKIIEKRQSVAFWCNPISGHATLYWYQQILGQGPKLLIQFQNNGVVDDSQLPKDRFSAERLKGVDSTLKIQPAKLEDSAVYLCASSLILGGKADTQYFGPGTRLTVL.

This clonotype was observed a few times. V gene TRBV4-3 combines with J gene TRBJ2-3, with no clear D. The V end was cut by 2 bases, the J end by 2 bases, with 8 bases between. This CDR3 region has 14 residues. Germline V gene sequence: CDR1 LGHNA, CDR2 YSLEER. The CDR3 DNA is TGCGCCAGCAGCCAACTCCCGACCACAGATACGCAGTATTTT. Translation gives CASSQLPTTDTQYF.

Turning to this clonotype: With a much larger clone just one base away, this may be a read error. V and J are TRBV4-1 and TRBJ2-2; D possibly corresponds to TRBD2 (7 bases). Germline values: CDR1 MGHRA, CDR2 YSYEKL. The length of the CDR3 is 17 residues. Trimming cost V 4 bases and J 7 bases, with 22 bases left between them. CDR3 protein: CASSPRGRGEGIGELFF. The CDR3 DNA sequence: TGCGCCAGCAGCCCCAGGGGAAGGGGGGAGGGCATCGGGGAGCTGTTTTTT.

This clonotype showed up just once. At one boundary the junction diverges from the germline segment, which might be a read error. V gene TRBV20-1 combines with J gene TRBJ1-6; D ambiguous. This CDR3 is 20 amino acids long. Germline V gene sequence: CDR1 DFQATT, CDR2 SNEGSKA (reference sequence). The CDR3 DNA reads TGCAGTGCTAGAGAGGACTGGGTAGGAGGCTTGGCCGGGATCCCTTCACCCCCCCACTTT. Translating it yields CSAREDWVGGLAGIPSPPHF.

This clonotype showed up just once. Mismatch with germline at one junction end may stem from a read error. V is TRBV5-1 and J is TRBJ2-5, with 8 positions matching TRBD1. The tail of the sequence fits TRBJ2-7 better, so the J call may be wrong. Germline CDR1 SGHRS, CDR2 YFSETQ. This CDR3 is 13 amino acids long. CDR3 protein: CSSSADRGYEQYF. In DNA, the CDR3 is TGCTCCAGCAGCGCAGACAGGGGTTACGAGCAGTACTTC.

This clonotype was detected a few times. The chain links TRBV5-1 to TRBJ2-1; 7 nucleotides agree with TRBD1. The ends lost 3 bases at V and 8 bases at J; junction bases unmatched: 5. The V gene's germline CDR1 is SGHRS and CDR2 YFSETQ. The CDR3 contains 13 residues. CDR3 loop: CASSSRGHDEQFF. The CDR3 DNA reads TGCGCCAGCAGCTCAAGGGGGCACGATGAGCAGTTCTTC. Full variable domain (missing parts from reference TRBV5-1 and TRBJ2-1): KAGVTQTPRYLIKTRGQQVTLSCSPISGHRSVSWYQQTPGQGLQFLFEYFSETQRNKGNFPGRFSGRQFSNSRSEMNVSTLELGDSALYLCASSSRGHDEQFFGPGTRLTVL.